This passage covers 25 T cell receptor beta chains from one sample sequenced in a study of beta chain features in type 1 diabetes. Broader study findings: Type 1 diabetes patients showed a moderate but significant shortening of TCRB CDR3s in all four CD4+ subsets.

The antigens for these receptors are not known. Expressed TCRB transcripts were sequenced, since all the RNA that had been isolated was reverse transcribed. Sequencing was performed with immunoSEQ multiplex PCR; in TCRdb, only in-frame clones are kept and a portion is missing. The sample includes 310,000 or so clones, around 9% of them seen just once. Sequencing was carried out using central memory CD4+ T cells from blood. The receptors here all came from a man aged 25-45 years with type 1 diabetes.

There are a few counts of this clone. The V and J genes are TRBV7-8 and TRBJ2-4, with a weak D call TRBD2 (6 bases). Germline V CDR1 and CDR2: SGHVS, FQNEAQ. Trimming pared 1 base from V and 5 bases from J, leaving 6 bases between. The CDR3 runs to 13 residues. This CDR3 reads CASSLVAENIQYF. The CDR3, as DNA: TGTGCCAGCAGCTTAGTAGCGGAAAACATTCAGTACTTC. Full variable domain (rest looked up from reference TRBV7-8 and TRBJ2-4): GAGVSQSPRYKVAKRGQDVALRCDPISGHVSLFWYQQALGQGPEFLTYFQNEAQLDKSGLPSDRFFAERPEGSVSTLKIQRTQQEDSAVYLCASSLVAENIQYFGAGTRLSVL.

This clone was recorded many times. The V and J genes are TRBV7-9 and TRBJ1-1; TRBD1 matches 7 bases. Looked up from germline, CDR1 is SEHNR and CDR2 is FQNEAQ (reference sequence). V gave up 5 bases and J gave up 4 bases; unmatched junction bases: 13. This CDR3 has 16 residues. The CDR3 is CASSLTFLQGPTEAFF. CDR3 DNA: TGTGCCAGCAGCCTTACCTTCCTACAGGGGCCCACTGAAGCTTTCTTT.

At least ten counts were recorded for this clone. V is TRBV10-1 and J is TRBJ2-1, with D unclear. The germline gives CDR1 WNHNN, CDR2 SYGVQD (reference sequence). The CDR3 spans 14 residues. Trimming stripped 0 bases from V and 5 bases from J, with 8 bases between. CDR3 sequence (DNA): TGCGCCAGCAGTGAGTCAGCTAGAAACAATGAGCAGTTCTTC. This sequence encodes CASSESARNNEQFF.

The J gene is TRBJ1-1, the V gene TRBV6-5; D may be TRBD1 (6 bases). V lost 2 bases and J 5 bases, leaving 12 bases between the germline ends. This CDR3 is built from 14 residues. Germline lookup yields CDR1 MNHEY and CDR2 SVGAGI. The CDR3, as DNA: TGTGCCAGCAGTTACGAACAGGGACGGACTGAAGCTTTCTTT. Residues: CASSYEQGRTEAFF.

This clone occurred many times. At the DNA level, this CDR3 is encoded by other sequences in the same sample as well. The V call is TRBV9, the J call TRBJ1-6, with D uncertain. CDR1 and CDR2 from the germline V gene are SGDLS and YYNGEE. The CDR3 sequence is 13 residues long. The V end was cut by 0 bases, the J end by 8 bases, with 6 bases between. CDR3 region: CASSVERDSPLHF. The CDR3 DNA follows: TGTGCCAGCAGCGTAGAGAGGGATTCACCCCTCCACTTT.

The chain is built from TRBV5-1 and TRBJ2-3, with D perhaps TRBD1 (5 bases). Trimming took off 2 bases at V and 6 bases at J, with 16 bases between the two ends. In germline, CDR1 is SGHRS, CDR2 YFSETQ. This CDR3 comprises 15 residues. The chain's CDR3 is CASSFAGDPGDTQYF. CDR3 DNA: TGCGCCAGCAGCTTTGCCGGAGACCCAGGGGATACGCAGTATTTT.

The chain has TRBV4-3 and TRBJ1-2; D gene ambiguous. CDR1 and CDR2 from the germline V gene are LGHNA and YSLEER. The CDR3 contains 13 residues. V lost 2 bases, J lost 0 bases, and 4 bases lay in between. The CDR3 reads CASSQSPNYGYTF. CDR3 sequence (DNA): TGCGCCAGCAGCCAAAGCCCTAACTATGGCTACACCTTC.

The chain employs TRBV6-6 and TRBJ1-1; no definite D call. V lost 1 base to trimming and J lost 7 bases, with 7 bases between them. Germline V gene sequence: CDR1 MNHNY, CDR2 SVGAGI (reference sequence). The CDR3 spans 12 residues. CDR3 amino acids: CASSYFRDEAFF. CDR3 DNA sequence: TGTGCCAGCAGTTACTTCCGGGATGAAGCTTTCTTT.

The rearrangement joins TRBV5-4 to TRBJ2-3; D is uncertain. The germline CDR1 and CDR2 sequences are SGHNT and YYREEE (reference sequence). The CDR3 extends over 15 amino acids. Trimming pared 2 bases from V and 0 bases from J, leaving 10 bases between. The CDR3 is CASSFSQYSTDTQYF. DNA of the CDR3: TGTGCCAGCAGCTTTAGCCAGTACAGCACAGATACGCAGTATTTT.

This clone came up a few times. The J gene is TRBJ2-6, the V gene TRBV7-9; TRBD1 matches at 7 bases. Trimming took 3 bases from V and 0 from J; bases not matched to a gene: 5. The CDR3 totals 17 residues. CDR1 and CDR2 from the germline V gene are SEHNR and FQNEAQ (reference sequence). CDR3 bases: TGTGCCAGCAGCTTTGCCGGGACAGTCTCTGGGGCCAACGTCCTGACTTTC. As protein: CASSFAGTVSGANVLTF.

This chain links TRBV19 with TRBJ2-1; possible D gene TRBD1, 6 bases. The V end was cut by 6 bases, the J end by 9 bases, with 15 bases between. CDR3 size: 13 residues. Germline V gene sequence: CDR1 LNHDA, CDR2 SQIVND (reference sequence). The CDR3 is CASRDSGEGEQFF. CDR3 in DNA: TGTGCCAGTAGGGATTCAGGGGAAGGTGAGCAGTTCTTC.

This clone has only a few counts. This chain joins TRBV9 and TRBJ2-5; D call uncertain. This CDR3 has 14 amino acids. Germline loops: CDR1 SGDLS, CDR2 YYNGEE. The V end was cut by 4 bases, the J end by 5 bases, with 15 bases between. CDR3 loop: CASSKRPTGETQYF. The DNA of the CDR3 is TGTGCCAGCAGCAAACGGCCAACCGGGGAGACCCAGTACTTC. Based on the CDR3 plus reference TRBV9 and TRBJ2-5, the full variable domain is DSGVTQTPKHLITATGQRVTLRCSPRSGDLSVYWYQQSLDQGLQFLIQYYNGEERAKGNILERFSAQQFPDLHSELNLSSLELGDSALYFCASSKRPTGETQYFGPGTRLLVL.

This chain joins TRBV15 and TRBJ2-5; D not certain. V dropped 3 bases and J dropped 2 bases, with 1 base sitting between them. This CDR3 contains 11 residues. CDR1 is LNHNV, CDR2 YYDKDF, per germline (reference sequence). CDR3 DNA: TGTGCCACCAGCAGTCAAGAGACCCAGTACTTC. This sequence encodes CATSSQETQYF.

The chain uses TRBV5-1 and TRBJ1-2; D remains unclear. This CDR3 region has 13 residues. Trimming removed 5 bases from V and 4 bases from J, with 12 bases in between. CDR1 and CDR2 (germline): SGHRS, YFSETQ. As DNA, the CDR3 is TGCGCCAGCAGATTTGACACCCTCTATGGCTACACCTTC. Amino acids: CASRFDTLYGYTF.

This clone was detected many times. The V and J genes are TRBV2 and TRBJ2-1; 7 bases fit TRBD1. Germline V gene lookup returns CDR1 SNHLY and CDR2 FYNNEI. V shed 7 bases, J shed 8 bases, and the junction held 5 bases outside the gene matches. The CDR3 totals 12 residues. As DNA, the CDR3 is TGTGCCAGCACCCGAGGGGGCGATGAGCAGTTCTTC. Its protein is CASTRGGDEQFF.

The chain has TRBV7-7 and TRBJ2-5, with D perhaps TRBD1 (5 bases). The germline V and J ends were trimmed by 5 bases and 8 bases, with 12 bases remaining between them. The CDR3 is made up of 12 amino acids. The germline CDR1 and CDR2 sequences are SSHAT and FNYEAQ (reference sequence). This CDR3 reads CASSPTRDTQYF. CDR3 coding DNA: TGTGCCAGCAGCCCCACCAGGGATACCCAGTACTTC.

In its sample, this clone was seen a few times. V usage is TRBV29-1 and J usage is TRBJ2-3; possible D gene TRBD2, 5 bases. CDR3 length equals 14 residues. V dropped 2 bases and J dropped 1 base, with 10 bases sitting between them. CDR1 is SQVTM, CDR2 ANQGSEA, per germline. The DNA of the CDR3 is TGCAGCGTTGAATCTAGCAGCGGCACAGATACGCAGTATTTT. Translation gives CSVESSSGTDTQYF.

V gene TRBV19 combines with J gene TRBJ1-5; perhaps TRBD1 as D (6 bases). CDR1 is LNHDA, CDR2 SQIVND, per germline (reference sequence). This CDR3 region has 15 residues. V dropped 4 bases and J dropped 5 bases, with 15 bases sitting between them. CDR3 amino acids: CASSTVSRGDQPQHF. The CDR3 coding sequence is TGTGCCAGTAGTACCGTATCCAGGGGAGATCAGCCCCAGCATTTT.

The V call is TRBV5-6, the J call TRBJ1-2, with D unclear. Germline V CDR1 and CDR2: SGHDT, YYEEEE. The V gene lost 5 bases and the J gene lost 2 bases, with 7 bases spanning the gap. This CDR3 is 12 amino acids long. The CDR3 region is CASSRGNYGYTF. DNA for the CDR3: TGTGCCAGCAGTAGAGGGAACTATGGCTACACCTTC.

The chain couples TRBV15 to TRBJ1-5; D not resolved. V was shortened by 1 base and J by 2 bases, with 12 bases between the two germline ends. The CDR3 runs to 16 residues. Looked up from germline, CDR1 is LNHNV and CDR2 is YYDKDF (reference sequence). CDR3 sequence reads: CATSRVEGWGNQPQHF. CDR3 nucleotides: TGTGCCACCAGCAGAGTGGAAGGGTGGGGCAATCAGCCCCAGCATTTT. Full variable domain (remainder filled in from reference TRBV15 and TRBJ1-5): DAMVIQNPRYQVTQFGKPVTLSCSQTLNHNVMYWYQQKSSQAPKLLFHYYDKDFNNEADTPDNFQSRRPNTSFCFLDIRSPGLGDTAMYLCATSRVEGWGNQPQHFGDGTRLSIL.

This chain connects TRBV5-1 to TRBJ1-4; 7 nucleotides line up with TRBD1. CDR3 size: 14 residues. The junction had 1 base not matched to a gene; V was cut back by 3 bases and J by 2 bases. Germline V CDR1 and CDR2: SGHRS, YFSETQ. CDR3 loop: CASSWTGTNEKLFF. As DNA, the CDR3 is TGCGCCAGCAGCTGGACAGGTACTAATGAAAAACTGTTTTTT.

The sample holds a few counts of this clone. The V and J genes are TRBV4-3 and TRBJ1-4; D is perhaps TRBD1 (6 bases). The CDR3 loop spans 16 amino acids. The V end was cut by 0 bases, the J end by 7 bases, with 15 bases between. The germline gives CDR1 LGHNA, CDR2 YSLEER. The chain's CDR3 is CASSQDLHREAEKLFF. CDR3 DNA sequence: TGCGCCAGCAGCCAAGATCTTCACAGGGAGGCTGAAAAACTGTTTTTT.

This chain links TRBV27 with TRBJ2-2; 8 positions agree with TRBD2. The CDR3 is 14 residues long. Unmatched junction bases numbered 3, after V lost 5 bases and J lost 4 bases. The germline gives CDR1 MNHEY, CDR2 SMNVEV (reference sequence). The CDR3 DNA sequence: TGTGCCAGCAGTGTCCGGGGGGGCACCGGGGAGCTGTTTTTT. Encoded protein: CASSVRGGTGELFF.

The chain employs TRBV11-2 and TRBJ1-6; no clear D gene. CDR1 is SGHAT, CDR2 FQNNGV, per germline. V shed 2 bases and J shed 11 bases, with 7 bases lying between them. The CDR3 contains 12 residues. The DNA of the CDR3 is TGTGCCAGCAGCTTATCAGATCCACCCCTCCACTTT. It yields the protein CASSLSDPPLHF.

This clone has just a few counts. The chain recombines TRBV29-1 with TRBJ2-7; tentative D call: TRBD1 (6 bases). CDR1 and CDR2 (germline): SQVTM, ANQGSEA. The CDR3 length is 11 residues. V shed 4 bases and J shed 5 bases, with 9 bases lying between them. The DNA for the CDR3 is TGCAGCGTTGGGACAGCGAACGAGCAGTACTTC. Translating gives CSVGTANEQYF.